Listed below are T cell receptor beta chains from one sample, sequenced in a study of regulatory T cells in long-lasting Graves disease. TCRdb reprocessed the multiplex PCR reads via MiXCR and lists one record per CDR3 protein. Of approximately 470,000 distinct CDR3 sequences in the sample, about 20% were seen once. Sequenced here: peripheral blood mononuclear cells (PBMCs), sampled when the disease was refractory, from a patient treated with antithyroid drugs. These TCRs come from a female donor with Graves disease. Each CDR3 is given with its conserved first and last residue. The order of the fields is D gene, J gene, clone size, V gene, CDR3 DNA, CDR3 protein. A D gene is named only where the DNA matches it firmly. Clone size is shown for a subset of rows, as once, few, many or a class of expanded clone.

D gene: TRBD2
J gene: TRBJ2-7
clone size: many
V gene: TRBV7-2
CDR3 DNA: TGTGCCAGCAGCAGGGAGGGGGCTAGCGGGAGTTCCGAGCAGTACTTC
CDR3 protein: CASSREGASGSSEQYF

D gene: .
J gene: TRBJ2-4
clone size: .
V gene: TRBV5-1
CDR3 DNA: TGCGCCAGCAGCTTTCACGACGGGACCTCCCCGGACACTCAGTACTTC
CDR3 protein: CASSFHDGTSPDTQYF

D gene: .
J gene: TRBJ2-5
clone size: many
V gene: TRBV5-6
CDR3 DNA: TGTGCCAGCAGTTTAAGGGGGTACCAAGAGACCCAGTACTTC
CDR3 protein: CASSLRGYQETQYF

D gene: TRBD2
J gene: TRBJ2-4
clone size: many
V gene: TRBV2
CDR3 DNA: TGTGCCAGCAGTGGCGGGAGGGACAAAAACATTCAGTACTTC
CDR3 protein: CASSGGRDKNIQYF

D gene: .
J gene: TRBJ2-7
clone size: .
V gene: TRBV28
CDR3 DNA: TGTGCCACCCAGTTCTACGAGCAGTACTTC
CDR3 protein: CATQFYEQYF

D gene: TRBD2
J gene: TRBJ2-5
clone size: .
V gene: TRBV6-1
CDR3 DNA: TGTGTCAGCAGCCGCGGACTAGCGGGAGTGTCTGAGACCCAGTACTTC
CDR3 protein: CVSSRGLAGVSETQYF

D gene: TRBD2
J gene: TRBJ2-7
clone size: many
V gene: TRBV30
CDR3 DNA: TGTGCCTGGAGTCAACGACTAGCGGGCCCCTACGAGCAGTACTTC
CDR3 protein: CAWSQRLAGPYEQYF

D gene: .
J gene: TRBJ1-2
clone size: .
V gene: TRBV15
CDR3 DNA: TGTGCCATCAGCAGAGAAGGTGACCCGAGCGCCTATGGCTACACCTTC
CDR3 protein: CAISREGDPSAYGYTF

D gene: TRBD2
J gene: TRBJ2-2
clone size: .
V gene: TRBV7-6
CDR3 DNA: TGTGCCAGCAGCCCAGCAGCGGGGGCCGGGGAGCTGTTTTTT
CDR3 protein: CASSPAAGAGELFF

D gene: .
J gene: TRBJ2-7
clone size: few
V gene: TRBV29-1
CDR3 DNA: TGCAGCGTTGTGTCGACAGAATCCTACGAGCAGTACTTC
CDR3 protein: CSVVSTESYEQYF

D gene: .
J gene: TRBJ2-5
clone size: .
V gene: TRBV6-9
CDR3 DNA: TGTGCCAGCAGTTACTTAATGAGGCACCAAGAGACCCAGTACTTC
CDR3 protein: CASSYLMRHQETQYF

D gene: TRBD2
J gene: TRBJ2-1
clone size: .
V gene: TRBV7-9
CDR3 DNA: TGTGCCAGCAGCTTAGGTAGCGGGAGAAGGGATGAGCAGTTCTTC
CDR3 protein: CASSLGSGRRDEQFF

D gene: TRBD1
J gene: TRBJ1-2
clone size: many
V gene: TRBV10-3
CDR3 DNA: TGTGCCATCAGTGAGGGGACAGGGAATTACTATGGCTACACCTTC
CDR3 protein: CAISEGTGNYYGYTF

D gene: .
J gene: TRBJ1-1
clone size: many
V gene: TRBV12-3/TRBV12-4
CDR3 DNA: TGTGCCAGCAGCCAACAGGGAAACCTGGCTTTCTTT
CDR3 protein: CASSQQGNLAFF

D gene: TRBD2
J gene: TRBJ2-1
clone size: .
V gene: TRBV10-3
CDR3 DNA: TGTGCCATCAGTGACCCGGGACAGGGACTAGCGGGATACTACAATGAGCAGTTCTTC
CDR3 protein: CAISDPGQGLAGYYNEQFF

D gene: .
J gene: TRBJ1-5
clone size: few
V gene: TRBV19
CDR3 DNA: TGTGCCAGTAGTATCAGCAATCAGCCCCAGCATTTT
CDR3 protein: CASSISNQPQHF

D gene: .
J gene: TRBJ2-7
clone size: many
V gene: TRBV20-1
CDR3 DNA: TGCAGTGGGGGGAGCTACGACTACGAGCAGTACTTC
CDR3 protein: CSGGSYDYEQYF

D gene: .
J gene: TRBJ2-5
clone size: many
V gene: TRBV5-6
CDR3 DNA: TGTGCCAGCACCCCCGGACTTCCCCAAGAGACCCAGTACTTC
CDR3 protein: CASTPGLPQETQYF

D gene: TRBD1
J gene: TRBJ2-7
clone size: few
V gene: TRBV11-2
CDR3 DNA: TGTGCCAGCAGCTCCCGATCCGGGACAGGGGCCTACGAGCAGTACTTC
CDR3 protein: CASSSRSGTGAYEQYF

D gene: .
J gene: TRBJ1-1
clone size: many
V gene: TRBV12-3/TRBV12-4
CDR3 DNA: TGTGCCAGCAGCCGCGCAGCCACTGAAGCTTTCTTT
CDR3 protein: CASSRAATEAFF

D gene: .
J gene: TRBJ2-7
clone size: .
V gene: TRBV6-2/TRBV6-3
CDR3 DNA: TGTGCCAGCAGTTACCGGGGCCCCTACGAGCAGTACTTC
CDR3 protein: CASSYRGPYEQYF

D gene: TRBD2
J gene: TRBJ2-7
clone size: few
V gene: TRBV5-1
CDR3 DNA: TGCGCCAGCAGCAGTATGACTAGCTGGCCCTACGAGCAGTACTTC
CDR3 protein: CASSSMTSWPYEQYF

D gene: .
J gene: TRBJ2-1
clone size: .
V gene: TRBV4-3
CDR3 DNA: TGCGCCAGCAGCCCATCTAACAATGAGCAGTTCTTC
CDR3 protein: CASSPSNNEQFF

D gene: .
J gene: TRBJ2-7
clone size: .
V gene: TRBV5-1
CDR3 DNA: TGCGCCAGCAGCGAGCCGGGATCCTCCTACGAGCAGTACTTC
CDR3 protein: CASSEPGSSYEQYF

D gene: .
J gene: TRBJ1-2
clone size: many
V gene: TRBV18
CDR3 DNA: TGTGCCAGCTCACCTTTAGGACGTGACCGCTATGGCTACACCTTC
CDR3 protein: CASSPLGRDRYGYTF

D gene: .
J gene: TRBJ2-1
clone size: .
V gene: TRBV7-2
CDR3 DNA: TGTGCCAGCAGCCCGAGGGTGGGCCTCTACAATGAGCAGTTCTTC
CDR3 protein: CASSPRVGLYNEQFF

D gene: .
J gene: TRBJ1-2
clone size: .
V gene: TRBV27
CDR3 DNA: TGTGCCAGCAGAGGGGGTTCGGCTAACTATGGCTACACCTTC
CDR3 protein: CASRGGSANYGYTF

D gene: .
J gene: TRBJ1-2
clone size: .
V gene: TRBV20-1
CDR3 DNA: TGCAGTGCAAAAGCAGGGGCCAACTATGGCTACACCTTC
CDR3 protein: CSAKAGANYGYTF

D gene: TRBD2
J gene: TRBJ2-1
clone size: few
V gene: TRBV11-2
CDR3 DNA: TGTGCCAGCAGCTTGGGAGGTTCTAGCGGGAGAAATGAGCAGTTCTTC
CDR3 protein: CASSLGGSSGRNEQFF

D gene: TRBD1
J gene: TRBJ2-7
clone size: few
V gene: TRBV6-1
CDR3 DNA: TGTGCCAGCAGTACCGGGGACAGGGATACCTACGAGCAGTACTTC
CDR3 protein: CASSTGDRDTYEQYF

D gene: .
J gene: TRBJ2-1
clone size: few
V gene: TRBV6-2/TRBV6-3
CDR3 DNA: TGTGCCAGCCCTGAGGCCCAGCGGGCCAATGAGCAGTTCTTC
CDR3 protein: CASPEAQRANEQFF

D gene: .
J gene: TRBJ1-1
clone size: few
V gene: TRBV5-1
CDR3 DNA: TGCGCCAGCAGCTCGGCGGGGGGGGCGCCCACTGAAGCTTTCTTT
CDR3 protein: CASSSAGGAPTEAFF

D gene: .
J gene: TRBJ2-5
clone size: many
V gene: TRBV6-2/TRBV6-3
CDR3 DNA: TGTGCCAGCAGTACCCCCCGGATCCCCGGGGAGACCCAGTACTTC
CDR3 protein: CASSTPRIPGETQYF

D gene: TRBD1
J gene: TRBJ1-5
clone size: few
V gene: TRBV27
CDR3 DNA: TGTGCCAGCAGTTTATCGGGCGCAGGGGGTCTATATAGCAATCAGCCCCAGCATTTT
CDR3 protein: CASSLSGAGGLYSNQPQHF

D gene: TRBD1
J gene: TRBJ2-7
clone size: .
V gene: TRBV28
CDR3 DNA: TGTGCCACGGGGACAGGGGTTTACGAGCAGTACTTC
CDR3 protein: CATGTGVYEQYF

D gene: TRBD2
J gene: TRBJ2-7
clone size: .
V gene: TRBV29-1
CDR3 DNA: TGCAGCGTTGTTTGGGGGGGGTACTACGAGCAGTACTTC
CDR3 protein: CSVVWGGYYEQYF

D gene: .
J gene: TRBJ2-5
clone size: few
V gene: TRBV5-1
CDR3 DNA: TGCGCCAGCAGCTTGGGTTTAGCGGCGACAGGAAATGAAGAGACCCAGTACTTC
CDR3 protein: CASSLGLAATGNEETQYF

D gene: .
J gene: TRBJ1-1
clone size: many
V gene: TRBV12-3/TRBV12-4
CDR3 DNA: TGTGCCAGCAGTTTTGGGGGTGTTGACACTGAAGCTTTCTTT
CDR3 protein: CASSFGGVDTEAFF

D gene: TRBD1
J gene: TRBJ1-6
clone size: .
V gene: TRBV7-9
CDR3 DNA: TGTGCCAGCAGCGCCATGACAGGGTCGCGGAATTCACCCCTCCACTTT
CDR3 protein: CASSAMTGSRNSPLHF

D gene: TRBD2
J gene: TRBJ2-2
clone size: .
V gene: TRBV4-2
CDR3 DNA: TGTGCCAGCAGAATTAGCGGGATGAACACCGGGGAGCTGTTTTTT
CDR3 protein: CASRISGMNTGELFF

D gene: TRBD1
J gene: TRBJ2-5
clone size: .
V gene: TRBV19
CDR3 DNA: TGTGCCAGTAGTTCCCACAGGGGGCTGGAAGAGACCCAGTACTTC
CDR3 protein: CASSSHRGLEETQYF

D gene: TRBD1
J gene: TRBJ2-4
clone size: few
V gene: TRBV5-6
CDR3 DNA: TGTGCCAGCAGCTTGGTGGGCAGGGGGATCATTCAGTACTTC
CDR3 protein: CASSLVGRGIIQYF

D gene: TRBD1
J gene: TRBJ2-7
clone size: many
V gene: TRBV28
CDR3 DNA: TGTGCCAGCAGTTTATCTTCGGGACAGGGTGGCGAGCAGTACTTC
CDR3 protein: CASSLSSGQGGEQYF

D gene: TRBD2
J gene: TRBJ2-1
clone size: .
V gene: TRBV20-1
CDR3 DNA: TGCAGTGCTAGCGGGAGGGCCTTAAATAGCTACAATGAGCAGTTCTTC
CDR3 protein: CSASGRALNSYNEQFF

D gene: .
J gene: TRBJ2-2
clone size: few
V gene: TRBV12-3/TRBV12-4
CDR3 DNA: TGTGCCAGCAGCCCCTCCAGGGACGGAAAGCTGTTTTTT
CDR3 protein: CASSPSRDGKLFF

D gene: .
J gene: TRBJ2-2
clone size: .
V gene: TRBV4-3
CDR3 DNA: TGCGCCAGCAGCCAAGGAGGGGAGTGGCTTGAGGAGCTGTTTTTT
CDR3 protein: CASSQGGEWLEELFF

D gene: .
J gene: TRBJ1-1
clone size: many
V gene: TRBV30
CDR3 DNA: TGTGCCTGGAATGGAGGGCCCAACACTGAAGCTTTCTTT
CDR3 protein: CAWNGGPNTEAFF

D gene: TRBD1
J gene: TRBJ2-6
clone size: .
V gene: TRBV29-1
CDR3 DNA: TGCAGCGCCAACGCATACAGGGGTTCTGGGGCCAACGTCCTGACTTTC
CDR3 protein: CSANAYRGSGANVLTF

D gene: .
J gene: TRBJ2-5
clone size: .
V gene: TRBV7-9
CDR3 DNA: TGTGCCTGCCGGGGAGAGACCCAGTACTTC
CDR3 protein: CACRGETQYF

D gene: .
J gene: TRBJ1-4
clone size: .
V gene: TRBV7-9
CDR3 DNA: TGTGCCAGCAGCCCAACTACAGGGATAGCTAATGAAAAACTGTTTTTT
CDR3 protein: CASSPTTGIANEKLFF

D gene: .
J gene: TRBJ2-3
clone size: .
V gene: TRBV6-1
CDR3 DNA: TGTGCCAGCACCGAAGACCGGGACGTAGATACGCAGTATTTT
CDR3 protein: CASTEDRDVDTQYF

D gene: .
J gene: TRBJ1-2
clone size: many
V gene: TRBV20-1
CDR3 DNA: TGCAGTGCTGAACGGACAAACTCGGACTATGGCTACACCTTC
CDR3 protein: CSAERTNSDYGYTF

D gene: .
J gene: TRBJ2-7
clone size: many
V gene: TRBV2
CDR3 DNA: TGTGCCAGCACTTTTGACGGGGGCCAGAACGAGCAGTACTTC
CDR3 protein: CASTFDGGQNEQYF

D gene: TRBD1
J gene: TRBJ2-7
clone size: many
V gene: TRBV20-1
CDR3 DNA: TGCAGTGCTAGCCCCCGGACAGGGATCTACGAGCAGTACTTC
CDR3 protein: CSASPRTGIYEQYF

D gene: TRBD1
J gene: TRBJ1-1
clone size: many
V gene: TRBV11-2
CDR3 DNA: TGTGCCAGCAGCCCGGGGACAGGGAGGGGAGACACTGAAGCTTTCTTT
CDR3 protein: CASSPGTGRGDTEAFF

D gene: .
J gene: TRBJ2-7
clone size: once
V gene: TRBV28
CDR3 DNA: TGTGCCAGCATTGAAGGATTCTCCTACGAGCAGTACTTC
CDR3 protein: CASIEGFSYEQYF

D gene: .
J gene: TRBJ2-5
clone size: few
V gene: TRBV5-1
CDR3 DNA: TGCGCCAGCAGCTTGGGAGTTGGCAGAGGAGGGGAGACCCAGTACTTC
CDR3 protein: CASSLGVGRGGETQYF

D gene: .
J gene: TRBJ2-2
clone size: .
V gene: TRBV7-2
CDR3 DNA: TGTGCCAGCAGCTTGGTACACAAGGCCGGGGAGCTGTTTTTT
CDR3 protein: CASSLVHKAGELFF

D gene: TRBD2
J gene: TRBJ2-7
clone size: many
V gene: TRBV6-2/TRBV6-3
CDR3 DNA: TGTGCCAGCAGTGGATCGGGGCTAGCGGACTACGAGCAGTACTTC
CDR3 protein: CASSGSGLADYEQYF

D gene: TRBD2
J gene: TRBJ2-5
clone size: many
V gene: TRBV27
CDR3 DNA: TGTGCCAGCAGTTTATTTGGAGCGGGGATCCAAGAGACCCAGTACTTC
CDR3 protein: CASSLFGAGIQETQYF